This TCR beta chain was captured by sequencing in a study of T cells in Graves' hyperthyroidism and ophthalmopathy. General study results and limits: Blood also carried most thyroid clonotypes expanded above 0.001.

Researchers amplified the TCR beta CDR3 regions from RNA transcripts. The HTBI primer set served for first-round RT-PCR of the TCR CDR3. Each CDR3 protein gets one entry after TCRdb re-called the multiplex PCR reads with MiXCR. The sample has about 480,000 distinct CDR3 sequences, about 22% seen once. The CDR3 is made up of 17 amino acids. Germline V gives CDR1 SGHKS, CDR2 YYEKEE (reference sequence). The V gene end was trimmed by 0 bases and the J gene end by 8 bases; junction bases not matched to a gene: 8. Remarks on this clonotype: The antigen remains unidentified.

This TCR came from a woman between 65 and 79 years old with Graves' ophthalmopathy. The chain is built from TRBV5-5 and TRBJ2-1; TRBD2 aligns across 13 bases. The sample was blood. CDR3 amino acids: CASSLDLGLAGWDEQFF. In DNA form, the CDR3 reads TGTGCCAGCAGCTTGGATTTGGGACTAGCGGGATGGGATGAGCAGTTCTTC.